This is a list of T cell receptor beta chains from one sample in a study of blood T cell repertoires in COVID-19. Sequenced by immunoSEQ multiplex PCR; TCRdb stores in-frame clones only, minus some. The sample yields roughly 84,000 clones, about 71% seen once. The specimen was peripheral blood. These receptor sequences come from a woman aged 45-65 years with acute or convalescent COVID-19. Both conserved end residues are part of each CDR3. D genes are given only for firm matches. Expanded clones get a size class; other rows say once, few or many, or leave the size out.

>TRBV5-6|-|-|TRBJ2-7
CASSLGAREQYF
TGTGCCAGCAGCCTAGGGGCCAGGGAGCAGTACTTC
>TRBV4-1|few|-|TRBJ2-3
CASRPSSGQGATDTQYF
TGCGCCAGCAGACCAAGTAGCGGCCAAGGGGCCACAGATACGCAGTATTTT
>TRBV4-1|few|-|TRBJ2-1
CASSQDWAIIQMDEQFF
TGCGCCAGCAGCCAAGATTGGGCTATCATACAAATGGATGAGCAGTTCTTC
>TRBV27|-|-|TRBJ2-7
CASSSNIRGTYEQYF
TGTGCCAGCAGTTCCAATATCCGGGGAACCTACGAGCAGTACTTC
>TRBV3-1/TRBV3-2|-|-|TRBJ1-1
CASSQDVAAEAFF
TGTGCCAGCAGCCAAGATGTAGCGGCTGAAGCTTTCTTT
>TRBV5-6|-|-|TRBJ1-2
CASSPGGNGYTF
TGTGCCAGCAGCCCCGGAGGGAATGGCTACACCTTC
>TRBV3-1/TRBV3-2|-|-|TRBJ1-2
CASSQVRGIADGYTF
TGTGCCAGCAGCCAAGTCAGAGGAATTGCGGATGGCTACACCTTC
>TRBV6-5|-|TRBD1|TRBJ2-7
CASSPRTGAYEQYF
TGTGCCAGCAGTCCCCGGACAGGGGCCTACGAGCAGTACTTC
>TRBV28|-|-|TRBJ1-1
CASSPRRTGGEAFF
TGTGCCAGCAGTCCAAGACGAACGGGTGGTGAAGCTTTCTTT
>TRBV6-2/TRBV6-3|-|-|TRBJ1-2
CASSYTRGYGYTF
TGTGCCAGCAGTTACACCAGGGGATACGGCTACACCTTC
>TRBV27|-|-|TRBJ1-1
CASSLSGARGSGAFF
TGTGCCAGCAGTTTATCAGGAGCCCGGGGTAGTGGGGCTTTCTTT
>TRBV11-2|-|-|TRBJ1-1
CASSPGAGYDTEAFF
TGTGCCAGCAGCCCAGGGGCGGGTTACGACACTGAAGCTTTCTTT
>TRBV7-6|-|-|TRBJ2-5
CASSSRPLTARVQETQYF
TGTGCCAGCAGCTCCCGCCCCCTAACTGCTCGGGTCCAAGAGACCCAGTACTTC
>TRBV7-9|-|TRBD1|TRBJ1-2
CASSWTRGLAGGYTF
TGTGCCAGCAGCTGGACAAGGGGGCTAGCAGGTGGCTACACCTTC
>TRBV7-6|-|-|TRBJ1-1
CASSLGGARGEAFF
TGTGCCAGCAGCTTGGGGGGGGCGCGTGGTGAAGCTTTCTTT
>TRBV6-4|-|-|TRBJ1-1
CASRFGEPEAFF
TGTGCCAGCAGATTCGGGGAGCCTGAAGCTTTCTTT
>TRBV12-3/TRBV12-4|-|TRBD2|TRBJ2-1
CASSLGAGGEQFF
TGTGCCAGCAGTTTGGGGGCGGGGGGTGAGCAGTTCTTC
>TRBV28|few|TRBD1|TRBJ1-2
CASKAGTENYGYTF
TGTGCCAGCAAGGCCGGGACAGAAAACTATGGCTACACCTTC
>TRBV7-9|-|-|TRBJ1-2
CASSLAGRINYGYTF
TGTGCCAGCAGCTTAGCAGGGAGGATTAACTATGGCTACACCTTC